This entry lists 15 T cell receptor beta chains sequenced from one sample in a study of T cell responses to AZD1222 COVID-19 vaccine. Only in-frame clones appear in the TCRdb table, and some are missing; sequencing was by immunoSEQ multiplex PCR. The sample shows 150,000 to 180,000 clones, about 87% of them seen only once. The specimen comprised peripheral blood, sampled 28 days after the second AZD1222 dose. All receptors come from an adult who received the AZD1222 COVID-19 vaccine.

This clone has only a few counts. This rearrangement joins TRBV15 to TRBJ2-7; D is possibly TRBD2 (5 bases). Germline V lookup: CDR1 LNHNV, CDR2 YYDKDF (reference sequence). This CDR3 is built from 16 residues. Trimming pared 0 bases from V and 2 bases from J, leaving 14 bases between. The CDR3 DNA reads TGTGCCACCAGCAGAGATCGGGGAGCCGCGACCTACGAGCAGTACTTC. Translated: CATSRDRGAATYEQYF.

The chain links TRBV2 to TRBJ1-4; 9 bases agree with TRBD1. Germline V gene sequence: CDR1 SNHLY, CDR2 FYNNEI. With 1 base clipped from V and 4 bases from J, the junction kept 1 base outside the gene matches. The length of the CDR3 is 15 residues. The CDR3 DNA reads TGTGCCAGCAGTGAAGTGACAGGGGGTAATGAAAAACTGTTTTTT. Translated, it gives CASSEVTGGNEKLFF.

The CDR3 nucleotides read TGTGCCAGCAGCTCGTCGGTTGTGGGCTACACCTTC. Residues: CASSSSVVGYTF. This chain links TRBV5-6 with TRBJ1-2; the D is unclear. Germline loops: CDR1 SGHDT, CDR2 YYEEEE. The CDR3 covers 12 residues. Trimming stripped 3 bases from V and 8 bases from J, with 11 bases between.

V is TRBV19 and J is TRBJ1-6; tentatively, D is TRBD1 (5 bases). Germline CDR1 reads LNHDA; CDR2 reads SQIVND (reference sequence). This CDR3 has 13 residues. The germline V and J ends were trimmed by 10 bases and 5 bases, with 12 bases remaining between them. CDR3 sequence: CATSDIDNSPLHF. The DNA for the CDR3 is TGTGCCACATCGGACATCGATAATTCACCCCTCCACTTT. Full variable domain (remainder filled in from reference TRBV19 and TRBJ1-6): DGGITQSPKYLFRKEGQNVTLSCEQNLNHDAMYWYRQDPGQGLRLIYYSQIVNDFQKGDIAEGYSVSREKKESFPLTVTSAQKNPTAFYLCATSDIDNSPLHFGNGTRLTVT.

The V call is TRBV7-9, the J call TRBJ1-5, with 9 positions matching TRBD1. Germline lookup yields CDR1 SEHNR and CDR2 FQNEAQ (reference sequence). The CDR3 has 15 amino acids. Unmatched junction bases numbered 3, after V lost 2 bases and J lost 4 bases. CDR3 amino acids: CASSLTGGKNQPQHF. In nucleotides, the CDR3 is TGTGCCAGCAGCTTAACAGGGGGCAAAAATCAGCCCCAGCATTTT.

The chain employs TRBV5-1 and TRBJ2-1, with D perhaps TRBD2 (5 bases). The CDR3 is made up of 12 amino acids. CDR1 and CDR2 from the germline V gene are SGHRS and YFSETQ. V lost 5 bases to trimming and J lost 5 bases, with 8 bases between them. The CDR3 DNA reads TGCGCCAGCAGGAGGGATGACAATGAGCAGTTCTTC. Translated, it gives CASRRDDNEQFF.

The rearrangement joins TRBV29-1 to TRBJ1-1; D not certain. The CDR3 length is 10 residues. CDR1 SQVTM and CDR2 ANQGSEA come from the germline V gene. Trimming removed 7 bases from V and 7 bases from J, with 10 bases in between. The CDR3 region is CSGFYDEAFF. The DNA of the CDR3 is TGCAGCGGCTTCTACGATGAAGCTTTCTTT. Looking up the rest from reference TRBV29-1 and TRBJ1-1 gives the full variable domain: SAVISQKPSRDICQRGTSLTIQCQVDSQVTMMFWYRQQPGQSLTLIATANQGSEATYESGFVIDKFPISRPNLTFSTLTVSNMSPEDSSIYLCSGFYDEAFFGQGTRLTVV.

The V and J genes are TRBV28 and TRBJ1-1; 10 bases fit TRBD1. CDR3 length: 15 amino acids. V shed 8 bases, J shed 8 bases, and the junction held 14 bases outside the gene matches. Per germline, CDR1 MDHEN and CDR2 SYDVKM. The CDR3 DNA follows: TGTGCCAGCGCCGTAGGGACAGGGGTTTCATCCGAAGCTTTCTTT. It encodes CASAVGTGVSSEAFF.

The rearrangement uses TRBV5-8 and TRBJ1-6; possibly TRBD1 for D (5 bases). V was cut by 2 bases and J by 4 bases, with 10 bases left in between. CDR1 SGHTS and CDR2 YDEGEE come from the germline V gene. The length of the CDR3 is 15 residues. The CDR3 nucleotides are TGTGCCAGCAGCTTACAGGCAGGGTATAATTCACCCCTCCACTTT. It is translated as CASSLQAGYNSPLHF.

V gene TRBV27 combines with J gene TRBJ1-5, with D perhaps TRBD1 (6 bases). With 5 bases removed from V and 6 bases from J, the gap between germline ends came to 17 bases. This CDR3 is built from 15 residues. The germline CDR1 and CDR2 sequences are MNHEY and SMNVEV (reference sequence). DNA for the CDR3: TGTGCCAGCAGTCTCTTCGGAACAGGGAGTCAGCCCCAGCATTTT. This sequence encodes CASSLFGTGSQPQHF.

The chain joins TRBV30 to TRBJ2-2, with TRBD1 matching 8 bases. The CDR3 covers 13 residues. CDR1 GTSNPN and CDR2 SVGIG come from the germline V gene (reference sequence). V lost 0 bases, J lost 9 bases, and 3 bases stayed unmatched. This chain's CDR3 is CAWSVQGARELFF. The DNA of the CDR3 is TGTGCCTGGAGTGTTCAGGGGGCGAGGGAGCTGTTTTTT.

The chain joins TRBV6-5 to TRBJ2-1; 7 bases align to TRBD2. The V and J ends lost 6 bases and 6 bases, in that order; junction bases with no gene match: 11. The CDR3 spans 15 residues. Germline loops: CDR1 MNHEY, CDR2 SVGAGI. CDR3 bases: TGTGCCAGCAGAAGGACCGGGACTACGCGCAATGAGCAGTTCTTC. It yields the protein CASRRTGTTRNEQFF.

This chain joins TRBV18 and TRBJ1-6; a possible D gene is TRBD1 (5 bases). The CDR3 is made up of 11 amino acids. Germline CDR1 is KGHSH and CDR2 is LQKENI. Trimming shortened V by 8 bases and J by 17 bases, and 16 bases separated the two germline ends. CDR3 bases: TGTGCCAGCAGACCAAGGGGAGTGGTCCACTTT. It encodes CASRPRGVVHF.

This rearrangement joins TRBV6-5 to TRBJ1-2; D remains ambiguous. This CDR3 is built from 12 residues. Germline V CDR1 and CDR2: MNHEY, SVGAGI. V was clipped by 4 bases and J by 4 bases, with 7 bases between them. CDR3 DNA sequence: TGTGCCAGCAGTTTAGACCCCTATGGCTACACCTTC. It is translated as CASSLDPYGYTF.

CDR3 nucleotides: TGTGCCACCGGACAGACCACAGATACGCAGTATTTT. Protein product: CATGQTTDTQYF. The chain recombines TRBV19 with TRBJ2-3; weak D call: TRBD1 (6 bases). Germline V gene sequence: CDR1 LNHDA, CDR2 SQIVND (reference sequence). Trimming removed 10 bases from V and 2 bases from J, with 10 bases in between. CDR3 length: 12 amino acids.